Below, one T cell receptor beta chain is given with its context. The data stem from a study of blood T cell repertoires in COVID-19. Data came from immunoSEQ multiplex PCR; TCRdb stores just in-frame clones and leaves some out. The data contain around 330,000 clones, more than 75% of them singletons. The CDR3 covers 23 residues. The germline gives CDR1 SNHLY, CDR2 FYNNEI. With V trimmed by 4 bases and J by 2 bases, 25 bases remained unmatched. The chain uses TRBV2 and TRBJ2-4; TRBD1 matches 11 bases. The material sequenced was PBMCs or T cells enriched from blood (not recorded which). The receptor was derived from a man aged 55 to 70 who had recovered from COVID-19. Here the CDR3 DNA reads TGTGCCAGCAGTGTGTGGCGGACAGGGGGCGACCTAAAACGAAAATGGCCCAAAAACATTCAGTACTTC. Its protein is CASSVWRTGGDLKRKWPKNIQYF. The full variable domain, in which reference TRBV2 and TRBJ2-4 provide the parts outside the CDR3, is EPEVTQTPSHQVTQMGQEVILRCVPISNHLYFYWYRQILGQKVEFLVSFYNNEISEKSEIFDDQFSVERPDGSNFTLKIRSTKLEDSAMYFCASSVWRTGGDLKRKWPKNIQYFGAGTRLSVL.